This TCR beta chain stems from a study of T-cell reconstitution after alpha-beta-depleted transplantation in children. Unique molecular identifiers were incorporated during preparation of the TCRbeta library. TCRdb re-derived calls from the PCR reads in MiXCR, one entry per CDR3 protein. The repertoire includes about 610,000 distinct CDR3 sequences, about 10% of them detected once, and about 4% sits in the top ten. Trimming cost V 9 bases and J 9 bases, with 17 bases left between them. This CDR3 has 13 residues. Germline assignment: CDR1 KGHDR and CDR2 SFDVKD. This clonotype was seen at least ten times.

This TCR was recovered from a human donor who donated a stem cell graft to a child with acute myeloid leukemia. The gene calls are TRBV24-1 and TRBJ2-1; the D gene is possibly TRBD2 (5 bases). This specimen consisted of PBMCs from the stem cell graft donor, obtained from the stem cell graft. CDR3: CATQSPLAGEQFF. In DNA, the CDR3 is TGTGCCACCCAATCCCCTCTAGCTGGTGAGCAGTTCTTC.